The 18 T cell receptor beta chains listed next were all sequenced from one sample in a study of shared clonotypes between healthy human individuals. Naive CD8 cells were CD45RO-negative, positively selected for CCR7, excluding terminally differentiated effector memory CD45RA+ cells. Profiling relied on immunoSEQ multiplex PCR, and the TCRdb table lists in-frame clones only, not all of them. Here the sample spans millions of clones, about 95% being singletons. Input material: naive CD8+ T cells sorted from blood. The receptors were gathered from a man aged 18 to 35 in good health.

As regards this clone: The same CDR3 is also encoded by other DNA sequences in this sample. The chain couples TRBV2 to TRBJ1-1; D may be TRBD1 (6 bases). The CDR3 sequence is 12 residues long. Germline CDR1 and CDR2: SNHLY and FYNNEI. The V end lost 6 bases, the J end lost 6 bases, and 11 bases lay between the germline ends. As DNA, the CDR3 is TGTGCCAGCAGGACTGGGGGGCCTGAAGCTTTCTTT. Translation: CASRTGGPEAFF. Supplemented by reference TRBV2 and TRBJ1-1, the full variable domain reads EPEVTQTPSHQVTQMGQEVILRCVPISNHLYFYWYRQILGQKVEFLVSFYNNEISEKSEIFDDQFSVERPDGSNFTLKIRSTKLEDSAMYFCASRTGGPEAFFGQGTRLTVV.

The chain uses TRBV7-9 and TRBJ2-7; the match to TRBD2 covers 7 bases. CDR1 SEHNR and CDR2 FQNEAQ come from the germline V gene (reference sequence). The ends lost 11 bases at V and 4 bases at J; junction bases unmatched: 20. The CDR3 is 16 amino acids. The CDR3 spells CAVALGPSGALYEQYF. The DNA of the CDR3 is TGTGCCGTCGCGCTGGGGCCTAGCGGAGCCCTATACGAGCAGTACTTC. Variable domain in full (rest from reference TRBV7-9 and TRBJ2-7): DTGVSQNPRHKITKRGQNVTFRCDPISEHNRLYWYRQTLGQGPEFLTYFQNEAQLEKSRLLSDRFSAERPKGSFSTLEIQRTEQGDSAMYLCAVALGPSGALYEQYFGPGTRLTVT.

This sequence joins TRBV4-3 and TRBJ1-6, with D possibly being TRBD1 (6 bases). Trimming cost V 1 base and J 14 bases, with 12 bases left between them. Germline V CDR1 and CDR2: LGHNA, YSLEER. The CDR3 totals 13 residues. The CDR3 is CASSQGQGMALHF. CDR3 nucleotides: TGCGCCAGCAGCCAAGGGCAGGGGATGGCCCTCCACTTT.

The V gene is TRBV2, the J gene TRBJ2-5, with 8 nucleotides matching TRBD2. Looked up from germline, CDR1 is SNHLY and CDR2 is FYNNEI. This CDR3 comprises 16 residues. The trim removed 3 bases at V and 1 base at J, leaving 7 bases unmatched. The CDR3 region is CASSDWLAGFQETQYF. In nucleotides, the CDR3 is TGTGCCAGCAGTGATTGGCTAGCGGGTTTCCAAGAGACCCAGTACTTC.

The chain links TRBV7-9 to TRBJ2-5; 7 nucleotides agree with TRBD1. The CDR3 consists of 16 residues. Germline V gene lookup returns CDR1 SEHNR and CDR2 FQNEAQ (reference sequence). J gave up 5 bases and V 4 bases, and 13 bases lay outside the gene matches. The CDR3 nucleotides read TGTGCCAGCAGCTCGTCCGGGACAGCGCTCGGTGAGACCCAGTACTTC. Protein product: CASSSSGTALGETQYF.

This clone has just a few counts. The chain uses TRBV4-1 and TRBJ1-6; perhaps TRBD1 as D (5 bases). V lost 3 bases and J lost 8, with 14 bases in between. There are 15 residues in the CDR3. Per germline, CDR1 MGHRA and CDR2 YSYEKL. CDR3 bases: TGCGCCAGCAGCCAGCTGGGGACGGGAGATTCACCCCTCCACTTT. Translation gives CASSQLGTGDSPLHF.

This chain joins TRBV7-9 and TRBJ2-1, with 14 bases matching TRBD2. There are 16 residues in the CDR3. CDR1 is SEHNR, CDR2 FQNEAQ, per germline (reference sequence). Germline trimming cut 0 bases from V and 7 bases from J; bases unmatched to any gene: 2. CDR3 coding DNA: TGTGCCAGCAGCTTAGCGGGACTAGCGGGAGCGAATGAGCAGTTCTTC. Amino acids: CASSLAGLAGANEQFF.

V and J are TRBV7-9 and TRBJ2-2; weak D call: TRBD2 (6 bases). The CDR3 is 18 amino acids. From germline, CDR1 is SEHNR and CDR2 FQNEAQ (reference sequence). V lost 2 bases and J 6 bases, leaving 22 bases between the germline ends. DNA for the CDR3: TGTGCCAGCAGCTTACGGGGTAGCGGACCTGAAGGCGCCGGGGAGCTGTTTTTT. Its translation is CASSLRGSGPEGAGELFF.

V and J are TRBV5-6 and TRBJ2-6; 8 bases agree with TRBD2. This CDR3 has 18 residues. The germline V gene has CDR1 SGHDT and CDR2 YYEEEE. Trimming took 4 bases from V and 4 from J; bases not matched to a gene: 13. The CDR3 coding sequence is TGTGCCAGCAGCCCCGGCTGGACTAGCAGTTCGGGGGCCAACGTCCTGACTTTC. Protein product: CASSPGWTSSSGANVLTF.

V usage is TRBV5-8 and J usage is TRBJ1-6; the match to TRBD1 covers 9 bases. This CDR3 comprises 15 residues. Trimming took 4 bases from V and 6 from J; bases not matched to a gene: 5. CDR1 and CDR2 (germline): SGHTS, YDEGEE. CDR3 region: CASSKGQGGNSPLHF. DNA for the CDR3: TGTGCCAGCAGCAAGGGACAGGGAGGTAATTCACCCCTCCACTTT.

This clone was picked up a small number of times. This same CDR3 is encoded by further DNA sequences in the sample. This sequence joins TRBV27 and TRBJ2-7, with D possibly TRBD1 on 5 matching bases. The CDR3 is made up of 13 amino acids. Germline V lookup: CDR1 MNHEY, CDR2 SMNVEV (reference sequence). Between the trimmed V and J ends, which lost 3 bases and 2 bases, there was a span of 8 bases. CDR3 sequence: CASSLGQTYEQYF. The DNA for the CDR3 is TGTGCCAGCAGTTTGGGGCAGACCTACGAGCAGTACTTC.

About this clone itself: This CDR3 is also generated by other DNA sequences in the sample. This chain connects TRBV5-1 to TRBJ2-7; weak D call: TRBD1 (6 bases). CDR3 length: 13 amino acids. Trimming pared 1 base from V and 3 bases from J, leaving 8 bases between. CDR1 and CDR2 from the germline V gene are SGHRS and YFSETQ. The CDR3 nucleotides are TGCGCCAGCAGCTTGTGGACAGACTACGAGCAGTACTTC. It yields the protein CASSLWTDYEQYF.

V usage is TRBV7-8 and J usage is TRBJ1-4; unclear D gene. This CDR3 region has 15 residues. V was cut by 1 base and J by 3 bases, with 9 bases left in between. Looked up from germline, CDR1 is SGHVS and CDR2 is FQNEAQ. Here the CDR3 reads CASSLGATANEKLFF. CDR3 in DNA: TGTGCCAGCAGCTTAGGAGCTACCGCTAATGAAAAACTGTTTTTT. Full variable domain (remainder filled in from reference TRBV7-8 and TRBJ1-4): GAGVSQSPRYKVAKRGQDVALRCDPISGHVSLFWYQQALGQGPEFLTYFQNEAQLDKSGLPSDRFFAERPEGSVSTLKIQRTQQEDSAVYLCASSLGATANEKLFFGSGTQLSVL.

This rearrangement joins TRBV11-2 to TRBJ2-7, with D hard to call. CDR1 is SGHAT, CDR2 FQNNGV, per germline. The germline V and J ends were trimmed by 3 bases and 3 bases, with 15 bases remaining between them. This CDR3 has 15 amino acids. The CDR3 spells CASSFEPSAIYEQYF. The CDR3 DNA reads as TGTGCCAGCAGCTTTGAGCCCTCCGCCATCTACGAGCAGTACTTC. Based on the CDR3 plus reference TRBV11-2 and TRBJ2-7, the full variable domain is EAGVAQSPRYKIIEKRQSVAFWCNPISGHATLYWYQQILGQGPKLLIQFQNNGVVDDSQLPKDRFSAERLKGVDSTLKIQPAKLEDSAVYLCASSFEPSAIYEQYFGPGTRLTVT.

On this clone: The sample contains more than one DNA sequence encoding this CDR3. This chain uses TRBV9 with TRBJ1-4, with TRBD1 matching 9 bases. The germline gives CDR1 SGDLS, CDR2 YYNGEE. The junction had 5 bases not matched to a gene; V was cut back by 3 bases and J by 2 bases. CDR3 length equals 16 residues. The CDR3 sequence is CASSEGQGATNEKLFF. The CDR3 DNA sequence: TGTGCCAGCAGCGAGGGACAGGGTGCCACTAATGAAAAACTGTTTTTT.

The chain links TRBV2 to TRBJ2-7; possibly TRBD1 for D (5 bases). Germline assignment: CDR1 SNHLY and CDR2 FYNNEI. Between the trimmed V and J ends, which lost 6 bases and 1 base, there was a span of 13 bases. This CDR3 region has 14 residues. CDR3 loop: CASSAFQGSYEQYF. CDR3 sequence (DNA): TGTGCCAGCAGCGCCTTCCAGGGTTCCTACGAGCAGTACTTC.

The gene calls are TRBV7-6 and TRBJ2-3, with TRBD2 identical over 7 bases. With 0 bases clipped from V and 2 bases from J, the junction kept 5 bases outside the gene matches. Germline-derived CDR1 and CDR2 are SGHVS and FNYEAQ. This CDR3 is built from 16 residues. The CDR3 region is CASSLASGTPTDTQYF. The DNA for the CDR3 is TGTGCCAGCAGCTTAGCAAGCGGGACTCCCACAGATACGCAGTATTTT.

This chain joins TRBV7-9 and TRBJ2-3; 8 nucleotides line up with TRBD2. V lost 5 bases and J lost 1; bases outside the gene matches: 5. The CDR3 sequence is 15 residues long. Germline loops: CDR1 SEHNR, CDR2 FQNEAQ (reference sequence). This chain's CDR3 is CASSPPGGGTDTQYF. The CDR3 nucleotides read TGTGCCAGCAGCCCCCCCGGGGGGGGCACAGATACGCAGTATTTT.